Below, one T cell receptor (beta chain) is given with its context. Original handling: Estimates of nucleated cell counts were drawn from the amplification of reference gene primers. Assay: immunoSEQ multiplex PCR; the TCRdb copy retains only in-frame clones and omits some. From that table come the V and J calls and clone size; the DNA was used to work out D and trimming. Of about 130,000 clones in the sample, over 75% are singletons; the top ten hold about a tenth. The data stem from a study of blood T cell repertoires in COVID-19. Turning to the study itself: The cDNA or gDNA used as material had been derived from T cells, B-cell-depleted T cells, or PBMCs.

This CDR3 has 16 residues. Germline CDR1 is SGHAT and CDR2 is FQNNGV. Trimming shortened V by 2 bases and J by 7 bases, and 15 bases separated the two germline ends. This sequence joins TRBV11-2 and TRBJ1-6, with a tentative D call TRBD1 (5 bases). The sequenced sample was peripheral blood. The TCR comes from a man aged 40-49 years with active or convalescent COVID-19. CDR3 loop: CASSLRGYDSNSPLHF. The DNA of the CDR3 is TGTGCCAGCAGCTTACGTGGATACGACAGCAATTCACCCCTCCACTTT.